This entry concerns a single T cell receptor beta chain. The specificity of this receptor is unknown. No base quality values were provided; no much bigger clone lies one nucleotide off. Using the deep immunoSEQ assay, multiplex PCR amplified TCR CDR3 regions from genomic DNA. Genomic DNA extracted from each cell subset was distributed evenly over all wells of several immunoSEQ 96-well plates, and each plate served as one replicate. Each replicate PCR for sorted subsets received approximately 220 ng genomic DNA, equal to tens of thousands of T cell genomes. Purified libraries were measured with a Qubit 3.0 fluorometer, size-checked on a Bioanalyzer 2100, and measured again with the KAPA Library Quantification kit. Each immunoSEQ 96-well plate was sequenced on its own single-read 150-cycle Illumina NextSeq 550 flow cell. The authors processed their data as follows. Because only junctional sequences without quality scores were contained in the immunoSEQ output, filtering matching that applied to full-length reads could not be performed. Sequences were annotated with PyIR, a Python wrapper for IgBLAST v1.9, and V/J genes and CDR3 were assigned using IMGT germline references. Reads with weak V/J assignments (E-value above 1e-6), missing CDR3, stop codons, out-of-frame junctions, or ambiguous translated residues were removed. V3J clonotypes were defined as sequences sharing the same inferred V gene, J gene, and CDR3 amino acid sequence. Percentage overlap between repertoires was calculated by dividing the number of shared unique clonotypes by the size of the smaller repertoire. Repertoire richness was assessed with RTK rarefaction, the Chao1 estimator, and Recon v2.1 estimates of unobserved clonotypes. OLGA was used to compute generation probabilities for all TCRbeta clonotypes that the gDNA method yielded from several donors. As stored in TCRdb, this immuneACCESS dataset retains in-frame rearrangements with V and J assigned. A fraction of the clones does not appear; measured against another copy, unresolved V genes explain less than half of the discrepancy, and the remainder lacks a known reason. Clonal size and the V and J genes are those of that table, whereas D and trimming came from the DNA. The sample includes more than 2 million clones, with more than 90% observed a single time. The ten biggest clones cover around 0.13% of the sample.

This entry belongs to a study of shared clonotypes between healthy human individuals (dated by TCRdb to the early 2020s). For context, the study as a whole: Two women and a few men aged 18 to 49 years were included in the cohort. Different laboratories and diverse techniques were used to prepare libraries and sequence TCR repertoires, to increase sequencing depth and limit assay-specific biases. Blood TCR repertoires of five healthy adults were deeply sequenced to estimate repertoire size and the extent of clonotype sharing between individuals. For each donor, CD4 naive and CD4 memory were each run on three plates, CD8 naive on two plates, and CD8 memory on one plate. Per donor, leukapheresis produced somewhere between about 0.85 and 10 billion PBMCs. Overall study outcomes, separate from this receptor: Only blood was sampled, and tissue TCR repertoires likely differ from those in blood. Incomplete sequencing was indicated by rarefaction of sorted-subset datasets, despite the large sequencing depth. Compared with non-shared clonotypes, the clonotypes found in all four sorted-subset donors had higher generation probabilities. When a handful of donors were compared, the shared fraction of clonotypes was about 5% for naive CD4, around 4% for naive CD8, roughly 2.5% for memory CD4, and 0.3% to 0.5% for memory CD8. Pairwise subsampling indicated that sequencing depth was expected to affect the degree of clonotype sharing among donors. Because the study included a small number of donors, the genetic and exposure-history diversity represented was limited. Larger estimated clonotype richness was generally found for naive subsets than for memory subsets.

Donors were healthy HIV-negative adults with no recently reported acute infections or vaccinations. Only Caucasian adults living in Nashville, Tennessee, USA were represented among the donors. CD4+ T cells were enriched by magnetic negative selection, after which naive cells were positively selected on CD45RA and the negative fraction was taken as the memory subset. After blood collection by leukapheresis, PBMCs were isolated using Ficoll-Histopaque density gradient centrifugation and then cryopreserved in the vapor phase of liquid nitrogen. Analytical flow cytometry was used to check the purity and quantity of each magnetically sorted T cell population. Genomic DNA was isolated from every sorted fraction and measured by UV absorbance on a Nanodrop 2000c. The junction shows trimming of 4 bases on V and 4 bases on J, plus 7 bases between the germline ends. The CDR3 starts with the cysteine, ends with the phenylalanine, and has 12 residues. The read is trimmed to its CDR3 DNA, 36 bases read in frame from base 1. CDR1 is given as MNHEY and CDR2 as SVGAGI, both from the germline V gene.

The sample was naive CD4+ T cells sorted from blood. The cell subset or site label corresponds to: CD45RA+ positively selected. The chain uses TRBV6-5 and TRBJ1-1; too little of a D gene remains to name it. The receptor's source is a man aged 18-30 years in good health. Here is the DNA: TGTGCCAGCAGTTCGGCGGGCACTGAAGCTTTCTTT. It codes for CASSSAGTEAFF.